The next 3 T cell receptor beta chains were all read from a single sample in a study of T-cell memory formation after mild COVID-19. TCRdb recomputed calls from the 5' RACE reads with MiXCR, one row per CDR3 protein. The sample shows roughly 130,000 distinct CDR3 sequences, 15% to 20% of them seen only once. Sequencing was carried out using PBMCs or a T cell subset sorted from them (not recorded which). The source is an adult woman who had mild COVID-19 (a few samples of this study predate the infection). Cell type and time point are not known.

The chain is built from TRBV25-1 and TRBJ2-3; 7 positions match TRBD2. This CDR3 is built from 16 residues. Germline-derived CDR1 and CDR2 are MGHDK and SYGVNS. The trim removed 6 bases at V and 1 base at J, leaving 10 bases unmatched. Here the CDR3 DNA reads TGTGCCAGCAGCCCGACTAGCCTAGGGGGCACAGATACGCAGTATTTT. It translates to CASSPTSLGGTDTQYF.

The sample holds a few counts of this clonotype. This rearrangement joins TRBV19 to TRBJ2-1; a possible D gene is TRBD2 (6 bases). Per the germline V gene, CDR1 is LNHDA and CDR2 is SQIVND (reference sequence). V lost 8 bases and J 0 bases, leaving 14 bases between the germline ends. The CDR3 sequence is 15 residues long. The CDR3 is CASALSTSSYNEQFF. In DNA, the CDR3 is TGTGCCAGTGCTCTATCGACTAGCTCCTACAATGAGCAGTTCTTC.

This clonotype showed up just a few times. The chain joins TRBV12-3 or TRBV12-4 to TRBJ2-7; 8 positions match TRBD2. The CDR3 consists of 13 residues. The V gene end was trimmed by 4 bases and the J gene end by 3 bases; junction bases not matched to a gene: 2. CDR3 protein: CASSYSGNYEQYF. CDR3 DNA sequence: TGTGCCAGCAGTTATAGCGGGAACTACGAGCAGTACTTC.